A single sample is the source of the 24 T cell receptor beta chains below, sequenced in a study of blood T cell repertoires in COVID-19. Sequencing was performed with immunoSEQ multiplex PCR; in TCRdb, only in-frame clones are kept and a portion is missing. The sample records more than 300,000 clones, 85% to 95% being singletons. Sequencing input: PBMCs or T cells enriched from blood (not recorded which). The origin of the receptors is a woman under 40 who had been exposed to COVID-19.

The CDR3 DNA reads TGTGCCAGCAGCTTGGGACAGGGAAGGGGCTACACCTTC. Translating it yields CASSLGQGRGYTF. The chain carries TRBV13 and TRBJ1-2; 9 nucleotides match TRBD1. This CDR3 is 13 amino acids long. After removal of 3 bases from V and 8 bases from J, the junction contained 4 bases not matched to a gene. CDR1 is PRHDT and CDR2 is FYEKMQ in the germline V gene (reference sequence).

V is TRBV19 and J is TRBJ2-2, with D possibly matching TRBD1 (6 bases). Trimming took off 4 bases at V and 7 bases at J, with 10 bases between the two ends. The CDR3 covers 13 residues. Germline V CDR1 and CDR2: LNHDA, SQIVND (reference sequence). CDR3 residues: CASSTGQIGELFF. The DNA of the CDR3 is TGTGCCAGTAGTACGGGACAAATCGGGGAGCTGTTTTTT.

The CDR3 DNA follows: TGTGCCAGCAGACAGAACGACCTATATGGCTACACCTTC. It codes for CASRQNDLYGYTF. The V call is TRBV12-3 or TRBV12-4, the J call TRBJ1-2, with D hard to call. V shed 6 bases and J shed 5 bases, with 13 bases lying between them. The CDR3 spans 13 residues.

The chain employs TRBV7-9 and TRBJ1-6; no definite D call. Germline assignment: CDR1 SEHNR and CDR2 FQNEAQ (reference sequence). V gave up 4 bases and J gave up 12 bases, with 10 bases separating them. The length of the CDR3 is 12 residues. The CDR3 DNA sequence: TGTGCCAGCAGCTCCCCCGACTTACCCCTCCACTTT. It yields the protein CASSSPDLPLHF.

V gene TRBV5-4 combines with J gene TRBJ1-1; 8 positions match TRBD1. With V trimmed by 5 bases and J by 3 bases, 9 bases remained unmatched. Germline V gene sequence: CDR1 SGHNT, CDR2 YYREEE (reference sequence). This CDR3 has 15 amino acids. CDR3 sequence: CASSSPTTGDTEAFF. The CDR3 nucleotides read TGTGCCAGCAGTTCCCCTACGACAGGGGACACTGAAGCTTTCTTT.

J is TRBJ1-1 and V is TRBV15, with TRBD1 matching 7 bases. The length of the CDR3 is 14 residues. The V segment lost 8 bases and the J segment 6 bases; nucleotides outside the gene matches: 12. Germline lookup yields CDR1 LNHNV and CDR2 YYDKDF (reference sequence). As DNA, the CDR3 is TGTGCCACCTATCGTTACAGGGGCGCACCTGAAGCTTTCTTT. Protein: CATYRYRGAPEAFF.

This clone came up once. The genes are TRBV5-1 and TRBJ2-7; TRBD1 might be the D (7 bases). The CDR3 extends over 17 amino acids. Trimming removed 4 bases at V and 3 bases at J, with 23 bases between. Germline V lookup: CDR1 SGHRS, CDR2 YFSETQ. CDR3 DNA sequence: TGCGCCAGCAGCCCAAGGACCGGCGGGACAGCACACTACGAGCAGTACTTC. Translation: CASSPRTGGTAHYEQYF.

The gene calls are TRBV5-1 and TRBJ2-1; D may be TRBD2 (6 bases). V dropped 0 bases and J dropped 7 bases, with 8 bases sitting between them. Germline assignment: CDR1 SGHRS and CDR2 YFSETQ. The CDR3 covers 13 residues. The CDR3 loop reads CASSLVGGNEQFF. CDR3 sequence (DNA): TGCGCCAGCAGCTTGGTTGGGGGGAATGAGCAGTTCTTC.

V usage is TRBV7-9 and J usage is TRBJ2-3; 12 nucleotides agree with TRBD2. Looked up from germline, CDR1 is SEHNR and CDR2 is FQNEAQ (reference sequence). This CDR3 has 16 amino acids. V gave up 2 bases and J gave up 4 bases; unmatched junction bases: 4. The CDR3 coding sequence is TGTGCCAGCAGCTTACATACTAGCGGGGGGCCAGATACGCAGTATTTT. Translated: CASSLHTSGGPDTQYF.

The chain has TRBV5-1 and TRBJ2-7; 12 nucleotides agree with TRBD1. Germline CDR1 SGHRS, CDR2 YFSETQ. This CDR3 comprises 15 residues. With V trimmed by 4 bases and J by 5 bases, 7 bases remained unmatched. The CDR3 bases are TGCGCCAGCAGCACTTTTGGGACAGGGGGCAACGAGCAGTACTTC. It translates to CASSTFGTGGNEQYF.

The rearrangement uses TRBV7-9 and TRBJ1-6; D not resolved. Between the trimmed V and J ends, which lost 6 bases and 8 bases, there was a span of 17 bases. CDR3 length equals 15 residues. In germline, CDR1 is SEHNR, CDR2 FQNEAQ (reference sequence). This CDR3 reads CASRKTIGRDSPLHF. The CDR3 coding sequence is TGTGCCAGCAGAAAGACGATCGGGAGGGATTCACCCCTCCACTTT. Based on the CDR3 plus reference TRBV7-9 and TRBJ1-6, the full variable domain is DTGVSQNPRHKITKRGQNVTFRCDPISEHNRLYWYRQTLGQGPEFLTYFQNEAQLEKSRLLSDRFSAERPKGSFSTLEIQRTEQGDSAMYLCASRKTIGRDSPLHFGNGTRLTVT.

This clone was seen only once. This chain uses TRBV9 with TRBJ2-1; 12 positions agree with TRBD2. V trimming: 4 bases; J trimming: 6 bases; junction bases outside the gene matches: 5. In germline, CDR1 is SGDLS, CDR2 YYNGEE. CDR3 length: 15 amino acids. CDR3 coding DNA: TGTGCCAGCAGCACCCTAGCGGGGGGGACCAATGAGCAGTTCTTC. Translation gives CASSTLAGGTNEQFF.

The chain carries TRBV2 and TRBJ1-2; TRBD1 agrees at 7 bases. The germline V gene has CDR1 SNHLY and CDR2 FYNNEI. The CDR3 has 14 residues. Germline trimming cut 9 bases from V and 0 bases from J; bases unmatched to any gene: 7. CDR3 amino acids: CASTRDRANYGYTF. CDR3 DNA: TGTGCCAGTACCCGGGACAGAGCTAACTATGGCTACACCTTC.

The chain links TRBV9 to TRBJ1-1; 8 bases are a match to TRBD1. With V trimmed by 3 bases and J by 7 bases, 11 bases remained unmatched. CDR1 is SGDLS, CDR2 YYNGEE, per germline. The length of the CDR3 is 15 residues. The CDR3: CASSGGTGPLGEAFF. The CDR3 coding sequence is TGTGCCAGCAGCGGGGGGACAGGTCCCCTCGGTGAAGCTTTCTTT.

The J gene is TRBJ1-1, the V gene TRBV5-1; D is undetermined. The CDR3 spans 15 residues. V dropped 6 bases and J dropped 5 bases, with 20 bases sitting between them. In germline, CDR1 is SGHRS, CDR2 YFSETQ. CDR3 residues: CASNRLTGLRTEAFF. In nucleotides, the CDR3 is TGCGCCAGCAACCGACTGACGGGTCTGAGGACTGAAGCTTTCTTT.

V and J are TRBV30 and TRBJ1-5; TRBD1 matches 9 bases. This CDR3 is built from 16 residues. Unmatched junction bases numbered 9, after V lost 2 bases and J lost 4 bases. Per the germline V gene, CDR1 is GTSNPN and CDR2 is SVGIG (reference sequence). Here the CDR3 DNA reads TGTGCCTGGAGTCCGTCCGGGACAGGGACGAATCAGCCCCAGCATTTT. The encoded protein is CAWSPSGTGTNQPQHF.

This clone was found a few times. The chain employs TRBV6-1 and TRBJ1-2; maybe TRBD1 (6 bases). The germline CDR1 and CDR2 sequences are MNHNS and SASEGT. V gave up 2 bases and J gave up 4 bases, with 11 bases separating them. CDR3 size: 14 residues. The CDR3 spells CASSEPGGGYGYTF. CDR3 DNA sequence: TGTGCCAGCAGTGAACCGGGGGGCGGCTATGGCTACACCTTC.

Concerning this clone: The same CDR3 is also encoded by other DNA sequences in this sample. The rearrangement uses TRBV7-2 and TRBJ1-5; D gene unclear. Trimming pared 1 base from V and 6 bases from J, leaving 7 bases between. The CDR3 runs 13 residues. CDR1 is SGHTA and CDR2 is FQGNSA in the germline V gene. CDR3 in amino acids: CASSLGAGQPQHF. The CDR3 DNA follows: TGTGCCAGCAGCTTAGGGGCTGGTCAGCCCCAGCATTTT. Combining the CDR3 with reference TRBV7-2 and TRBJ1-5 gives the whole variable domain GAGVSQSPSNKVTEKGKDVELRCDPISGHTALYWYRQSLGQGLEFLIYFQGNSAPDKSGLPSDRFSAERTGGSVSTLTIQRTQQEDSAVYLCASSLGAGQPQHFGDGTRLSIL.

This clone appeared a single time. The gene calls are TRBV7-6 and TRBJ2-3; 8 nucleotides match TRBD2. Germline V gene lookup returns CDR1 SGHVS and CDR2 FNYEAQ. The J segment lost 0 bases and the V segment lost 5 bases, leaving 19 bases of the junction unmatched. CDR3 size: 20 residues. The CDR3 region has the DNA TGTGCCAGCAGCCTTCGGAGCGGGGGCTCCCTCTCCACGAGCACAGATACGCAGTATTTT. It encodes CASSLRSGGSLSTSTDTQYF. The full variable domain, in which reference TRBV7-6 and TRBJ2-3 provide the parts outside the CDR3, is GAGVSQSPRYKVTKRGQDVALRCDPISGHVSLYWYRQALGQGPEFLTYFNYEAQQDKSGLPNDRFSAERPEGSISTLTIQRTEQRDSAMYRCASSLRSGGSLSTSTDTQYFGPGTRLTVL.

This rearrangement joins TRBV12-3 or TRBV12-4 to TRBJ1-1; D is uncertain. Deletions cut 7 bases from V and 1 base from J, with 10 bases between. This CDR3 is built from 13 residues. The CDR3: CASTTTENTEAFF. The CDR3 coding sequence is TGTGCCAGCACAACCACAGAGAACACTGAAGCTTTCTTT.

This clone appeared a single time. The rearrangement links TRBV15 to TRBJ1-5, with a possible D match to TRBD1 (5 bases). Germline V lookup: CDR1 LNHNV, CDR2 YYDKDF (reference sequence). CDR3 length: 18 residues. Trimming removed 1 base from V and 3 bases from J, with 19 bases in between. CDR3 nucleotide sequence: TGTGCCACCAGCAGAGGTGTCAGGGTCAAATTCGACAATCAGCCCCAGCATTTT. Translating gives CATSRGVRVKFDNQPQHF.

The chain recombines TRBV19 with TRBJ1-1; 8 bases agree with TRBD1. There are 16 residues in the CDR3. V shed 7 bases, J shed 1 base, and the junction held 11 bases outside the gene matches. Germline V gives CDR1 LNHDA, CDR2 SQIVND (reference sequence). Here the CDR3 reads CASKTRSDRENTEAFF. The CDR3 nucleotides are TGTGCCAGTAAGACTAGATCGGACAGGGAGAACACTGAAGCTTTCTTT.

V and J are TRBV9 and TRBJ1-1; 7 bases agree with TRBD1. Germline V gene lookup returns CDR1 SGDLS and CDR2 YYNGEE. This CDR3 has 15 residues. With 0 bases clipped from V and 6 bases from J, the junction kept 8 bases outside the gene matches. CDR3 region: CASSVDEGARSEAFF. CDR3 coding DNA: TGTGCCAGCAGCGTAGATGAGGGGGCGAGGTCTGAAGCTTTCTTT.

The chain joins TRBV24-1 to TRBJ2-7; no reliable D call. The CDR3 runs to 11 residues. Between the trimmed V and J ends, which lost 7 bases and 3 bases, there was a span of 6 bases. Germline CDR1 KGHDR, CDR2 SFDVKD. CDR3 residues: CATSLYYEQYF. Here the CDR3 DNA reads TGTGCCACCAGCCTATACTACGAGCAGTACTTC.